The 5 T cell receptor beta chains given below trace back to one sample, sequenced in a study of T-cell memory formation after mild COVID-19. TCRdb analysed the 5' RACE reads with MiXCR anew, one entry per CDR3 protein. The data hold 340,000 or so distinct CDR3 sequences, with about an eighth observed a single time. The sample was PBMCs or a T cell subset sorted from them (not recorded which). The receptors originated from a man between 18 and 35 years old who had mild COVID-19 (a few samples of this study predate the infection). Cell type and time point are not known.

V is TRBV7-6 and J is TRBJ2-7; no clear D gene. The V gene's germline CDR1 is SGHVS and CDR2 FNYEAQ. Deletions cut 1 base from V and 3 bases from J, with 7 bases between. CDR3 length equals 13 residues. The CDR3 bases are TGTGCCAGCAGCTTAGTCGAAGGCTACGAGCAGTACTTC. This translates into CASSLVEGYEQYF.

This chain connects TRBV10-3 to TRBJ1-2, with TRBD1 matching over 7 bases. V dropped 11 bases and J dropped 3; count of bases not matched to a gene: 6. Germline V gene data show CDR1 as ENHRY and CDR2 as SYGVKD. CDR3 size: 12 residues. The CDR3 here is CAARTGDYGYTF. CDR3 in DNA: TGTGCCGCCCGGACAGGCGACTATGGCTACACCTTC.

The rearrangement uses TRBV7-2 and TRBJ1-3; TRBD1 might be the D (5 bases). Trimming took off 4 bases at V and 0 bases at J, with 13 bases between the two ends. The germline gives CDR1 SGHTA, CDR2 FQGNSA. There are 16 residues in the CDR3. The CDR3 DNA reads TGTGCCAGCAGCTCCTTGGGACGGATCTCTGGAAACACCATATATTTT. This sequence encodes CASSSLGRISGNTIYF.

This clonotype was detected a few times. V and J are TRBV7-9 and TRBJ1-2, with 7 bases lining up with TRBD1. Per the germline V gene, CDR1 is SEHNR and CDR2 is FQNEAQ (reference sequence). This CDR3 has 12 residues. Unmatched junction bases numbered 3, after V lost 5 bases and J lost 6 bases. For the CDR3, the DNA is TGTGCCAGCAGCGACAGGGAAGATGGCTACACCTTC. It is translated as CASSDREDGYTF. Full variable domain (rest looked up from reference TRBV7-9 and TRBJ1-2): DTGVSQNPRHKITKRGQNVTFRCDPISEHNRLYWYRQTLGQGPEFLTYFQNEAQLEKSRLLSDRFSAERPKGSFSTLEIQRTEQGDSAMYLCASSDREDGYTFGSGTRLTVV.

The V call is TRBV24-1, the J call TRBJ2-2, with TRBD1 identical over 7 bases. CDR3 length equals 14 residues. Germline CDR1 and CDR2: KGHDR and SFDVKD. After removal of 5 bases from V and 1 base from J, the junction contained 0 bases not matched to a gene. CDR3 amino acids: CATSGDRNTGELFF. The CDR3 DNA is TGTGCCACCAGTGGGGACAGGAACACCGGGGAGCTGTTTTTT.